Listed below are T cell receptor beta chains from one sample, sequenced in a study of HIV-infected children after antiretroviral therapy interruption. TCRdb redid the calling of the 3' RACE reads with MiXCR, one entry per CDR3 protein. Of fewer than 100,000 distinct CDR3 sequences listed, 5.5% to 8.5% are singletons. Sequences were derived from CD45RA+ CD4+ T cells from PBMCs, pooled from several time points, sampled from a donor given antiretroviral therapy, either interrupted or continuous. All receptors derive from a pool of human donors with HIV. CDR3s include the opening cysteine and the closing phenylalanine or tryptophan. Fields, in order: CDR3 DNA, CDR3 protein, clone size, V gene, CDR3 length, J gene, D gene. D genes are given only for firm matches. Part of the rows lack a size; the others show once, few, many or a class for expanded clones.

DNA: TGTGCTAGTGGTTCAGGACAGGGTGTATACGAGCAGTACTTC
CDR3: CASGSGQGVYEQYF
size: many
V: TRBV12-5
length: 14
J: TRBJ2-7
D: TRBD1

DNA: TGTGCCAGCAGTCGACAGGGGGCTCTGGGCTACGAGCAGTACTTC
CDR3: CASSRQGALGYEQYF
size: many
V: TRBV12-3/TRBV12-4
length: 15
J: TRBJ2-7
D: TRBD1

DNA: TGTGCCAGCGACACAGGAGCTTACAATGAGCAGTTCTTC
CDR3: CASDTGAYNEQFF
size: many
V: TRBV7-6
length: 13
J: TRBJ2-1
D: NA

DNA: TGTGCCACCAGCCGTTCAGCAGGAACCCCGAACACCGGGGAGCTGTTTTTT
CDR3: CATSRSAGTPNTGELFF
size: NA
V: TRBV25-1
length: 17
J: TRBJ2-2
D: NA

DNA: TGTGCCAGCAGTTTTCCAGGGTCGGAGACCCAGTACTTC
CDR3: CASSFPGSETQYF
size: many
V: TRBV6-6
length: 13
J: TRBJ2-5
D: NA

DNA: TGCGCCAGCAGTCAATGGGTCTGTGTCATTTACGAGCAGTACTTC
CDR3: CASSQWVCVIYEQYF
size: many
V: TRBV23-1
length: 15
J: TRBJ2-7
D: NA

DNA: TGTGCCAGCAGGGCGGACAGGGGAATTTTTTCCATTCAGTACTTC
CDR3: CASRADRGIFSIQYF
size: many
V: TRBV27
length: 15
J: TRBJ2-4
D: TRBD1

DNA: TGTGCCATCCCGACCAGGGGAGCGAACTATGGCTACACCTTC
CDR3: CAIPTRGANYGYTF
size: many
V: TRBV7-2
length: 14
J: TRBJ1-2
D: NA

DNA: TGTGCTAGTGGACGGACAGATGAAGCTTTCTTT
CDR3: CASGRTDEAFF
size: many
V: TRBV12-5
length: 11
J: TRBJ1-1
D: NA

DNA: TGCAGTGCTATCCGGACCCTAACGGGACAGGGGGCCAATGAGCAGTTCTTC
CDR3: CSAIRTLTGQGANEQFF
size: few
V: TRBV20-1
length: 17
J: TRBJ2-1
D: TRBD1

DNA: TGTGCCACCAGCAGAGATCCCGGGACAACCTATGGCTACACCTTC
CDR3: CATSRDPGTTYGYTF
size: NA
V: TRBV15
length: 15
J: TRBJ1-2
D: NA

DNA: TGTGCCAGCAGCTTAGGGATGGATCGACAGGGAGGATTAGGCGGCTACACCTTC
CDR3: CASSLGMDRQGGLGGYTF
size: many
V: TRBV7-9
length: 18
J: TRBJ1-2
D: TRBD1

DNA: TGTGCCAGCAGCCCAGGGGCAAGGAACACTGAAGCTTTCTTT
CDR3: CASSPGARNTEAFF
size: many
V: TRBV3-2
length: 14
J: TRBJ1-1
D: NA

DNA: TGTGCCATCAGTGAAGACGGTCGATGGTGGCAGTACTTC
CDR3: CAISEDGRWWQYF
size: NA
V: TRBV10-3
length: 13
J: TRBJ2-7
D: NA

DNA: TGTGCCAGCAGAAGCTTCAATGAGCAGTTCTTC
CDR3: CASRSFNEQFF
size: NA
V: TRBV12-3/TRBV12-4
length: 11
J: TRBJ2-1
D: NA

DNA: TGCGCCAGCAGCCCCCAAACAGCTGGGGCCAACGTCCTGACTTTC
CDR3: CASSPQTAGANVLTF
size: NA
V: TRBV5-1
length: 15
J: TRBJ2-6
D: NA

DNA: TGTGCCAGCAGTGAGGTAGCGGGGACCGCCGGGGAGCTGTTTTTT
CDR3: CASSEVAGTAGELFF
size: NA
V: TRBV6-6
length: 15
J: TRBJ2-2
D: TRBD2

DNA: TGTGCCAGCTCACCAACGAACACTGAAGCTTTCTTT
CDR3: CASSPTNTEAFF
size: many
V: TRBV18
length: 12
J: TRBJ1-1
D: NA

DNA: TGTGCCTGGAGTGTTTTGGGGGAAGCTTTCTTT
CDR3: CAWSVLGEAFF
size: few
V: TRBV30
length: 11
J: TRBJ1-1
D: NA

DNA: TGTGCCTGGAGCAGTCCGATAATACCAACTAATGAAAAACTGTTTTTT
CDR3: CAWSSPIIPTNEKLFF
size: many
V: TRBV30
length: 16
J: TRBJ1-4
D: NA

DNA: TGTGCCAGCAGCTTAGACAGGGGCGTCAACACTGAAGCTTTCTTT
CDR3: CASSLDRGVNTEAFF
size: NA
V: TRBV7-2
length: 15
J: TRBJ1-1
D: TRBD1

DNA: TGTGCCAGCTCACCAGGGCTAGCGGGAGAAGAGACCCAGTACTTC
CDR3: CASSPGLAGEETQYF
size: NA
V: TRBV18
length: 15
J: TRBJ2-5
D: TRBD2

DNA: TGTGCCAGCAGCCACCCGGGCCTAGAGAAGGGAGATACGCAGTATTTT
CDR3: CASSHPGLEKGDTQYF
size: many
V: TRBV4-2
length: 16
J: TRBJ2-3
D: NA

DNA: TGTGCCAGCAGCTCACAGGCCCCCCAAGAGACCCAGTACTTC
CDR3: CASSSQAPQETQYF
size: few
V: TRBV5-4
length: 14
J: TRBJ2-5
D: NA

DNA: TGCGCCAGCAGCTTGCCAGTACGTATTCCCCGCGGGAATACGCAGTATTTT
CDR3: CASSLPVRIPRGNTQYF
size: many
V: TRBV5-1
length: 17
J: TRBJ2-3
D: NA

DNA: TGTGCCAGCAGTCCCATGGGACTACCAAACAATGAGCAGTTCTTC
CDR3: CASSPMGLPNNEQFF
size: many
V: TRBV6-4
length: 15
J: TRBJ2-1
D: TRBD2

DNA: TGTGCCAGTAGTATAGTTCCTGCCCGAGGGGCGAACACTGAAGCTTTCTTT
CDR3: CASSIVPARGANTEAFF
size: many
V: TRBV19
length: 17
J: TRBJ1-1
D: NA

DNA: TGTGCCAGCAGCTTAGTGGGGGGGTCACAGTCACCCCTCCACTTT
CDR3: CASSLVGGSQSPLHF
size: few
V: TRBV7-6
length: 15
J: TRBJ1-6
D: NA

DNA: TGCGCCAGCAGTTTCCTAGGGCCTCTCCCGACAGCTTTCTTT
CDR3: CASSFLGPLPTAFF
size: many
V: TRBV10-2
length: 14
J: TRBJ1-1
D: NA

DNA: TGTGCCAGCAGGGGGGACAGGGGCACTGAAGCTTTCTTT
CDR3: CASRGDRGTEAFF
size: many
V: TRBV2
length: 13
J: TRBJ1-1
D: TRBD1

DNA: TGTGCCAGCAGTGGAGCCAGGGAATTTGGCGAGACCCAGTACTTC
CDR3: CASSGAREFGETQYF
size: NA
V: TRBV6-1
length: 15
J: TRBJ2-5
D: NA

DNA: TGCAGTGCTAACAGGGAAGATGGCTCCTACGAGCAGTACTTC
CDR3: CSANREDGSYEQYF
size: many
V: TRBV20-1
length: 14
J: TRBJ2-7
D: NA

DNA: TGTGCCAGCAGGAGACTGGACAATGAGCAGTTCTTC
CDR3: CASRRLDNEQFF
size: many
V: TRBV12-3/TRBV12-4
length: 12
J: TRBJ2-1
D: NA

DNA: TGTGCCAGCAGTCTGGGACAGGGGGGCAATCAGCCCCAGCATTTT
CDR3: CASSLGQGGNQPQHF
size: many
V: TRBV28
length: 15
J: TRBJ1-5
D: TRBD1

DNA: TGCAGCGTTGACTCCCCAGCTAACTATGGCTACACCTTC
CDR3: CSVDSPANYGYTF
size: many
V: TRBV29-1
length: 13
J: TRBJ1-2
D: NA

DNA: TGCAGTGCTAGACCCTTGGACAGATCCTCCTACGAGCAGTACTTC
CDR3: CSARPLDRSSYEQYF
size: NA
V: TRBV20-1
length: 15
J: TRBJ2-7
D: NA

DNA: TGTGCCAGCAGCTCTTCCCCTATCGGGACGGACGAAGCTTTCTTT
CDR3: CASSSSPIGTDEAFF
size: many
V: TRBV7-9
length: 15
J: TRBJ1-1
D: NA

DNA: TGTGCCAGCAGCTTGGCCGATCTTTATGGCTACACCTTC
CDR3: CASSLADLYGYTF
size: many
V: TRBV5-5
length: 13
J: TRBJ1-2
D: NA

DNA: TGTGCCAGCACCTCGACCGGATGGACAGGCGTCTCTGGAAACACCATATATTTT
CDR3: CASTSTGWTGVSGNTIYF
size: many
V: TRBV13
length: 18
J: TRBJ1-3
D: TRBD1

DNA: TGCGCCAGCAGCGTGAACGCCGGTTCGGCTGAAGCTTTCTTT
CDR3: CASSVNAGSAEAFF
size: few
V: TRBV5-1
length: 14
J: TRBJ1-1
D: NA

DNA: TGTGCCAGCAGCCAAGGGTCAGGGTATCAGCCCCAGCATTTT
CDR3: CASSQGSGYQPQHF
size: many
V: TRBV7-2
length: 14
J: TRBJ1-5
D: NA

DNA: TGTGCCACCCAGACCGGGACTTGGAGCTACGAGCAGTACTTC
CDR3: CATQTGTWSYEQYF
size: many
V: TRBV5-5
length: 14
J: TRBJ2-7
D: NA

DNA: TGTGCCAGCAGACCGGACAGCACAGATACGCAGTATTTT
CDR3: CASRPDSTDTQYF
size: NA
V: TRBV12-3/TRBV12-4
length: 13
J: TRBJ2-3
D: NA

DNA: TGCGCCAGCAGCTTGGTCGGCCCAAGCGCCTACGAGCAGTACTTC
CDR3: CASSLVGPSAYEQYF
size: many
V: TRBV5-1
length: 15
J: TRBJ2-7
D: NA

DNA: TGTGCCAGCAGACGTGACAGACTTGGCGAGCAGTACTTC
CDR3: CASRRDRLGEQYF
size: many
V: TRBV6-5
length: 13
J: TRBJ2-7
D: NA

DNA: TGCGCCAGCAGCTTGGCCGGGACTAGCGGGAGAGGAGATACGCAGTATTTT
CDR3: CASSLAGTSGRGDTQYF
size: NA
V: TRBV5-1
length: 17
J: TRBJ2-3
D: TRBD2

DNA: TGCAGCGGCAGGACCGGGACAGTAAACAATGAGCAGTTCTTC
CDR3: CSGRTGTVNNEQFF
size: many
V: TRBV29-1
length: 14
J: TRBJ2-1
D: TRBD1

DNA: TGTGCCAGCAGTGGGACCGTGGATAGCAATCAGCCCCAGCATTTT
CDR3: CASSGTVDSNQPQHF
size: many
V: TRBV6-1
length: 15
J: TRBJ1-5
D: NA

DNA: TGTGCCAGCACCCAATTGCCACAAACCTTGACCACTGAAGCTTTCTTT
CDR3: CASTQLPQTLTTEAFF
size: many
V: TRBV13
length: 16
J: TRBJ1-1
D: NA

DNA: TGTGCCAGCGGGACTCAGCGCTCTGGGGCCAACGTCCTGACTTTC
CDR3: CASGTQRSGANVLTF
size: NA
V: TRBV6-5
length: 15
J: TRBJ2-6
D: NA

DNA: TGTGCCAGCAGTTTCGGGACAGGGAACACTGAAGCTTTCTTT
CDR3: CASSFGTGNTEAFF
size: many
V: TRBV7-3
length: 14
J: TRBJ1-1
D: TRBD1

DNA: TGTGCCAGCAGCCCCGGGACGGACCTGTGTGAGCAGTACTTC
CDR3: CASSPGTDLCEQYF
size: many
V: TRBV7-7
length: 14
J: TRBJ2-7
D: NA

DNA: TGTGCCAGCAGTTTAGCAGGGAACACCGGGGAGCTGTTTTTT
CDR3: CASSLAGNTGELFF
size: many
V: TRBV12-3/TRBV12-4
length: 14
J: TRBJ2-2
D: NA

DNA: TGTGCCACCAGCAGTAAAAGACAGGGAAGCCCCTACGAGCAGTACTTC
CDR3: CATSSKRQGSPYEQYF
size: NA
V: TRBV15
length: 16
J: TRBJ2-7
D: TRBD1

DNA: TGTGCCAGTAGTAAGACACCGAACGCGAACACCGGGGAGCTGTTTTTT
CDR3: CASSKTPNANTGELFF
size: many
V: TRBV19
length: 16
J: TRBJ2-2
D: NA

DNA: TGTGCCAGCTCACCATCAGGGGCCGTTCCCGAGCAGTACTTC
CDR3: CASSPSGAVPEQYF
size: NA
V: TRBV18
length: 14
J: TRBJ2-7
D: NA

DNA: TGTGCCAGCAGCTTCGGTAGAGACGATTCACCCCTCCACTTT
CDR3: CASSFGRDDSPLHF
size: NA
V: TRBV7-3
length: 14
J: TRBJ1-6
D: NA